Below, 9 T cell receptor beta chains from the same sample are listed, as sequenced in a study of shared clonotypes between healthy human individuals. The protocol was immunoSEQ multiplex PCR, while the TCRdb copy is restricted to in-frame clones and leaves out a portion. The sample holds roughly 700,000 clones, less than 85% seen once. The sequenced sample was memory CD4+ T cells sorted from blood. As for subset: CD45RA-negative fraction. These receptors were obtained from a woman aged 25 to 39 in good health.

V usage is TRBV7-8 and J usage is TRBJ1-5; tentatively, D is TRBD1 (5 bases). The CDR3 sequence is 15 residues long. Germline loops: CDR1 SGHVS, CDR2 FQNEAQ. V lost 1 base to trimming and J lost 1 base, with 8 bases between them. Here the CDR3 reads CASSLVSGSNQPQHF. The CDR3 DNA reads TGTGCCAGCAGCTTAGTCTCAGGGAGCAATCAGCCCCAGCATTTT.

The chain couples TRBV6-1 to TRBJ1-1; TRBD1 is a possible D gene (6 bases). V was cut by 6 bases and J by 8 bases, with 22 bases left in between. The CDR3 runs 15 residues. Germline values: CDR1 MNHNS, CDR2 SASEGT. The CDR3 region has the DNA TGTGCCAGCAGGTTTTTTGACGGGACACATAAAGAAGCTTTCTTT. Translating gives CASRFFDGTHKEAFF.

The genes are TRBV5-6 and TRBJ1-2; 7 bases fit TRBD1. Germline trimming cut 0 bases from V and 4 bases from J; bases unmatched to any gene: 3. This CDR3 is built from 14 residues. Per germline, CDR1 SGHDT and CDR2 YYEEEE. CDR3 residues: CASSLVDRAYGYTF. The CDR3 DNA follows: TGTGCCAGCAGCTTGGTTGACAGGGCCTATGGCTACACCTTC.

Here the CDR3 reads CAWKVPGRETQYF. In DNA, the CDR3 is TGTGCCTGGAAGGTCCCGGGTCGAGAGACCCAGTACTTC. This sequence joins TRBV30 and TRBJ2-5; D not resolved. Trimming removed 4 bases from V and 4 bases from J, with 13 bases in between. The CDR3 contains 13 residues. Germline lookup yields CDR1 GTSNPN and CDR2 SVGIG (reference sequence).

The J gene is TRBJ2-7, the V gene TRBV27, with 9 nucleotides matching TRBD2. From germline, CDR1 is MNHEY and CDR2 SMNVEV (reference sequence). Germline trimming cut 5 bases from V and 1 base from J; bases unmatched to any gene: 3. The CDR3 is 14 residues long. The CDR3 sequence is CASSLAGPSYEQYF. The CDR3 DNA reads TGTGCCAGCAGTCTAGCGGGGCCTTCCTACGAGCAGTACTTC.

The rearrangement joins TRBV6-5 to TRBJ2-7; D may be TRBD1 or TRBD2 (5 bases each). The CDR3 consists of 13 residues. Looked up from germline, CDR1 is MNHEY and CDR2 is SVGAGI. V was clipped by 6 bases and J by 6 bases, with 15 bases between them. In DNA, the CDR3 is TGTGCCAGCAGAGTTACAGGAGGTGGCGAGCAGTACTTC. Translating gives CASRVTGGGEQYF.

This clone was counted between two and nine times. The chain carries TRBV6-1 and TRBJ2-7; D unclear. The CDR3 runs 16 residues. Germline CDR1 MNHNS, CDR2 SASEGT. V was shortened by 4 bases and J by 6 bases, with 22 bases between the two germline ends. The CDR3 region is CASSGGSRTDSTEQYF. CDR3 bases: TGTGCCAGCAGTGGGGGATCGAGGACGGATTCCACCGAGCAGTACTTC.

The rearrangement uses TRBV28 and TRBJ2-7, with TRBD2 as a possible D gene (6 bases). This CDR3 has 16 amino acids. Trimming left V 6 bases short and J 1 base short, with 19 bases between. The V gene's germline CDR1 is MDHEN and CDR2 SYDVKM. The CDR3 region is CASRTGAGPESYEQYF. As DNA, the CDR3 is TGTGCCAGCAGGACTGGGGCGGGGCCTGAATCCTACGAGCAGTACTTC.

The chain has TRBV6-1 and TRBJ1-4; D not resolved. CDR1 and CDR2 from the germline V gene are MNHNS and SASEGT. The germline V and J ends were trimmed by 4 bases and 4 bases, with 1 base remaining between them. The CDR3 contains 11 residues. The CDR3 protein is CASSVNEKLFF. The CDR3 DNA reads TGTGCCAGCAGTGTTAATGAAAAACTGTTTTTT.